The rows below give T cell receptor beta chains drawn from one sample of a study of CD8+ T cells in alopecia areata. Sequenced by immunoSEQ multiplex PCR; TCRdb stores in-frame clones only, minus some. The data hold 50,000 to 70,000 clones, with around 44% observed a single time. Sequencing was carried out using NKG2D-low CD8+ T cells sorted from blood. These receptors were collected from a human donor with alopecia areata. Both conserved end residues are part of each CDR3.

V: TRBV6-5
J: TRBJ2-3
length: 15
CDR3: CASRLAGALTDTQYF

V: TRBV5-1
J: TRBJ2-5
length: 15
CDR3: CASSGTGLAKETQYF

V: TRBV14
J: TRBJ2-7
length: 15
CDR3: CASSQGGTFPPEQYF

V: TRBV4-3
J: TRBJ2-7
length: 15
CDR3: CASSFGQGVSYEQYF

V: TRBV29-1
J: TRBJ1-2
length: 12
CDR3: CSVPRGDYGYTF

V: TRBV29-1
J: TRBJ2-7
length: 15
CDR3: CSVAARDRYPYEQYF

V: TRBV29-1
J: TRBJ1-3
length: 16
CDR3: CSVEGRGVNSGNTIYF

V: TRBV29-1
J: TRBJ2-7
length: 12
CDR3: CSVASGTYEQYF

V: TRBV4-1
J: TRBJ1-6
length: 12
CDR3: CASSLQSSPLHF

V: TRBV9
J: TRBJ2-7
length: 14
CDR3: CASSGHRDLTEQYF

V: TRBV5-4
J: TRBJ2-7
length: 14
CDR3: CASSLPNDAYEQYF

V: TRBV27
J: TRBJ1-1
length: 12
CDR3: CASTPGGGEAFF

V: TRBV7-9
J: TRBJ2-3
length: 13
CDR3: CASEGPGTDTQYF

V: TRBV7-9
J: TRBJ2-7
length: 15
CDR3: CASSLEAASSYEQYF

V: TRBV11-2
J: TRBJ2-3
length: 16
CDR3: CASSSLAGGLTDTQYF

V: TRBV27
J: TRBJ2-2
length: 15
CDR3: CASSSQGRRTGELFF

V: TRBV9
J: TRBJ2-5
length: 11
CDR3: CASSGDETQYF

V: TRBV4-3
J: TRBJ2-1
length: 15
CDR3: CASSQDDWDYNEQFF

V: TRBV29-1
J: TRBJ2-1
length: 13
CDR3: CSVGVSAYNEQFF

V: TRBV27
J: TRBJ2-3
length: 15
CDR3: CAIKTGGLGTDTQYF

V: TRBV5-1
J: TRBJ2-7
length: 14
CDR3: CASSRPAGDYEQYF

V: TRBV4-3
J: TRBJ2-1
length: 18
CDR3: CASSQDSTGRSSYNEQFF

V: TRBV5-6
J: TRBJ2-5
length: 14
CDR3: CASSLQGLLETQYF

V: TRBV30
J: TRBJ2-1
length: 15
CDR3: CAWSAPGQGAFEQFF

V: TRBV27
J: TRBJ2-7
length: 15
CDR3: CASSLFSGSEYEQYF

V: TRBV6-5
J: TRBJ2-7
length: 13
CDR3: CASGARGPYEQYF

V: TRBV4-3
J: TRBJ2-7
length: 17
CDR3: CASSQDWAGTIPYEQYF

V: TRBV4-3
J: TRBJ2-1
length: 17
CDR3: CASSRSDSGGYYNEQFF

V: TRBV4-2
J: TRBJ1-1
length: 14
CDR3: CASSARQDNTEAFF

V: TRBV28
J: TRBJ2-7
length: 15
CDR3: CASRISGGNSYEQYF

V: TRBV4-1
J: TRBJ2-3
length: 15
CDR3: CASSQNRVGTDTQYF

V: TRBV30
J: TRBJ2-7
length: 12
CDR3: CAWGDSSYEQYF

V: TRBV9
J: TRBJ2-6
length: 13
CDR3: CASSNSGANVLTF